The 17 T cell receptor beta chains listed next were all sequenced from one sample in a study of T cells in women clearing cervical HPV infection. The repertoire was sequenced with immunoSEQ multiplex PCR; TCRdb's copy has only in-frame clones and lacks some. The table for this sample gives 30,000 to 35,000 clones. Sequenced sample: blood buffy coat. These receptors all stem from a woman between 18 and 70 years old with a cervical HPV16 infection that either progressed to CIN3+ or cleared (not recorded which).

In regard to this clone: The read gets to within 3 residues of the CDR3 end, and the germline J gene fills in the rest. The rearrangement uses TRBV5-1 and TRBJ2-7; possible D gene TRBD2, 5 bases. Germline CDR1 is SGHRS and CDR2 is YFSETQ. The length of the CDR3 is 16 residues. The V and J ends lost 0 bases and 3 bases respectively, with 16 bases between them. CDR3 in amino acids: CASSLATATKFYEQYF. The sequenced CDR3 bases are TGCGCCAGCAGCTTGGCCACTGCGACTAAATTCTACGAG.

A remark on this clone: The CDR3 goes on 3 residues after the read ends, and that part is filled in from the germline J gene. The chain carries TRBV5-6 and TRBJ2-7; tentatively, D is TRBD1 (5 bases). V was clipped by 4 bases and J by 2 bases, with 16 bases between them. The CDR3 sequence is 15 residues long. Germline-derived CDR1 and CDR2 are SGHDT and YYEEEE. The CDR3 DNA, read in part, is TGTGCCAGCAGCACCCCGTCACTGGGGCCCTACGAG. Its translation: CASSTPSLGPYE. The CDR3 in full is CASSTPSLGPYEQYF. Full variable domain (missing parts from reference TRBV5-6 and TRBJ2-7): DAGVTQSPTHLIKTRGQQVTLRCSPKSGHDTVSWYQQALGQGPQFIFQYYEEEERQRGNFPDRFSGHQFPNYSSELNVNALLLGDSALYLCASSTPSLGPYEQYFGPGTRLTVT.

In the case of this clone: From the germline J gene comes the end of the CDR3, since the read stops 3 residues before it. The rearrangement joins TRBV20-1 to TRBJ1-2, with 10 nucleotides matching TRBD1. Unmatched junction bases numbered 7, after V lost 0 bases and J lost 6 bases. The germline V gene encodes CDR1 DFQATT and CDR2 SNEGSKA (reference sequence). This CDR3 region has 15 residues. CDR3 DNA (partial): TGCAGTGCTAGAGATACGAGACAGGGGGCAAATGGC. It translates to CSARDTRQGANG. The whole CDR3 protein reads CSARDTRQGANGYTF.

Details on this clone: Read coverage stops 3 residues before the CDR3 terminus; the germline J gene supplies the remainder. The chain combines TRBV12-5 with TRBJ1-4, with D unresolved. V was shortened by 6 bases and J by 7 bases, with 27 bases between the two germline ends. This CDR3 has 18 amino acids. Germline lookup yields CDR1 LGHNT and CDR2 FRNRAP. The sequenced part of the CDR3 DNA is TGTGCTAGTGGACAGCTACCCGGTGTGTGGGTGGTTGGTGAAAAA. This encodes CASGQLPGVWVVGEK. The complete CDR3 reads CASGQLPGVWVVGEKLFF.

Details on this clone: Coverage ceases 3 residues before the CDR3 finishes, and the germline J gene fills in the end. V gene TRBV20-1 combines with J gene TRBJ2-7, with D possibly being TRBD2 (5 bases). The CDR3 spans 12 residues. The V gene's germline CDR1 is DFQATT and CDR2 SNEGSKA (reference sequence). V dropped 5 bases and J dropped 3 bases, with 11 bases sitting between them. The chain's CDR3 is CSALAPFYEQYF. The part of the CDR3 DNA that was read is TGCAGTGCTTTAGCGCCATTCTACGAG.

On this clone: The read is 3 residues too short to cover the CDR3 end, so that end is filled in from the germline J gene. V gene TRBV2 combines with J gene TRBJ2-2; TRBD2 aligns across 9 bases. V dropped 7 bases and J dropped 6; count of bases not matched to a gene: 6. CDR3 length: 14 amino acids. The germline V gene encodes CDR1 SNHLY and CDR2 FYNNEI. CDR3 sequence: CASTASGVPGELFF. CDR3 DNA, as far as it was read: TGTGCCAGCACGGCTAGCGGGGTTCCCGGGGAG.

CDR3 region: CASGVDRDQPQHF. The sequenced part of the CDR3 DNA is TGTGCCAGCGGGGTTGACAGGGATCAGCCC. The genes are TRBV2 and TRBJ1-5; 7 bases match TRBD1. The sequence runs out 3 residues before the end of the CDR3; the remainder is reconstructed from the germline J gene. This CDR3 spans 13 amino acids. CDR1 is SNHLY, CDR2 FYNNEI, per germline. V was pared by 8 bases and J by 5 bases, with 6 bases of the junction left unmatched.

The CDR3 is CASSLQENQPQHF. The covered CDR3 bases are TGTGCCAGCAGCCTACAGGAAAATCAGCCC. This chain uses TRBV7-8 with TRBJ1-5, with D tentatively TRBD1 (5 bases). Coverage ceases 3 residues before the CDR3 finishes, and the germline J gene fills in the end. CDR3 length: 13 amino acids. V was cut by 5 bases and J by 4 bases, with 9 bases left in between. Germline CDR1 reads SGHVS; CDR2 reads FQNEAQ.

The CDR3 loop reads CASTGGYTGELFF. CDR3 bases read: TGCGCCAGCACTGGGGGGTACACCGGGGAG. The rearrangement uses TRBV10-2 and TRBJ2-2; D might be TRBD2 (6 bases). The CDR3 goes on 3 residues after the read ends, and that part is filled in from the germline J gene. The V end lost 7 bases, the J end lost 3 bases, and 9 bases lay between the germline ends. This CDR3 contains 13 residues. Germline V gene data show CDR1 as WSHSY and CDR2 as SAAADI.

As regards this clone: The read comes to an end 3 residues before the CDR3 does, leaving the germline J gene to fill in the end. This chain uses TRBV6-4 with TRBJ1-5; perhaps TRBD1 as D (6 bases). CDR1 MRHNA and CDR2 SNTAGT come from the germline V gene. Trimming stripped 3 bases from V and 9 bases from J, with 9 bases between. The CDR3 is 12 amino acids. CDR3 sequence reads: CASSEGGGPQHF. Partial CDR3 DNA: TGTGCCAGCAGTGAAGGGGGGGGGCCC.

Worth noting for this clone: The CDR3 end lies 3 residues beyond the end of the read and is filled in from the germline J gene. The rearrangement joins TRBV30 to TRBJ1-1, with D maybe TRBD1 (5 bases). This CDR3 has 13 amino acids. Per the germline V gene, CDR1 is GTSNPN and CDR2 is SVGIG (reference sequence). The ends were cut back, 4 bases at V and 4 bases at J, with 13 bases in the middle. The CDR3 here is CAWTPGGGTEAFF. Incomplete CDR3 DNA: TGTGCCTGGACCCCCGGGGGTGGCACTGAA.

A remark on this clone: The read ends 3 residues early relative to the CDR3; the germline J gene fills the gap. J is TRBJ1-5 and V is TRBV6-2 or TRBV6-3; D possibly corresponds to TRBD1 (6 bases). The CDR3 sequence is 13 residues long. V was cut by 6 bases and J by 9 bases, with 15 bases left in between. Germline-derived CDR1 and CDR2 are MNHEY and SVGEGT. The CDR3 reads CASRNDRSGPQHF. CDR3 DNA (partial): TGTGCCAGCAGAAACGACAGGTCGGGGCCC.

In the case of this clone: The read comes to an end 3 residues before the CDR3 does, leaving the germline J gene to fill in the end. The chain uses TRBV7-3 and TRBJ2-3; D may correspond to TRBD1 or TRBD2 (6 bases each). CDR3 length: 15 residues. CDR1 SGHTA and CDR2 FQGTGA come from the germline V gene. The V and J ends lost 1 base and 1 base respectively, with 9 bases between them. The DNA read from the CDR3 is TGTGCCAGCAGCTTAATGGAGGGGGGCACAGATACG. Its translation: CASSLMEGGTDT. The complete CDR3 sequence is CASSLMEGGTDTQYF.

For this clone: Read sequence stops 3 residues before the CDR3 end, and the germline J gene provides the missing end. The gene calls are TRBV18 and TRBJ1-2; no clear D gene. CDR3 size: 13 residues. Germline-derived CDR1 and CDR2 are KGHSH and LQKENI. V lost 3 bases, J lost 2 bases, and 7 bases lay in between. The sequenced CDR3 bases are TGTGCCAGCTCACCGGTAGAAAACTATGGC. This sequence encodes CASSPVENYG. The full CDR3 reads CASSPVENYGYTF. The full variable domain, in which reference TRBV18 and TRBJ1-2 provide the parts outside the CDR3, is NAGVMQNPRHLVRRRGQEARLRCSPMKGHSHVYWYRQLPEEGLKFMVYLQKENIIDESGMPKERFSAEFPKEGPSILRIQQVVRGDSAAYFCASSPVENYGYTFGSGTRLTVV.

Of note for this clone: The read ends 3 residues early relative to the CDR3; the germline J gene fills the gap. The chain uses TRBV5-1 and TRBJ1-2; 10 positions match TRBD1. J gave up 5 bases and V 4 bases, and 11 bases lay outside the gene matches. Germline-derived CDR1 and CDR2 are SGHRS and YFSETQ. The CDR3 is 16 amino acids. The CDR3 here is CASSESTDRGKYGYTF. CDR3 DNA (partial): TGCGCCAGCAGCGAAAGCACGGACAGGGGGAAATATGGC.

About this clone itself: The missing CDR3 end, 3 residues past where the read stops, is filled in from the germline J gene. This rearrangement joins TRBV20-1 to TRBJ1-2; 7 bases match TRBD1. V gave up 5 bases and J gave up 1 base; unmatched junction bases: 7. In germline, CDR1 is DFQATT, CDR2 SNEGSKA (reference sequence). The CDR3 runs to 14 residues. The CDR3 region is CSAAPGQINYGYTF. The covered CDR3 bases are TGCAGTGCTGCTCCGGGACAGATTAACTATGGC.

With regard to this clone: Read data end 3 residues before the CDR3 end; the end is taken from the germline J gene. This sequence joins TRBV19 and TRBJ2-3, with D hard to call. CDR1 and CDR2 (germline): LNHDA, SQIVND (reference sequence). CDR3 size: 13 residues. Trimming left V 7 bases short and J 2 bases short, with 10 bases between. The CDR3 protein is CASMGRHTDTQYF. The part of the CDR3 DNA that was read is TGTGCCAGTATGGGCCGACACACAGATACG.